Here is one T cell receptor (beta chain) with its context. Its antigen is not known. This record comes from a study of OX40 agonist ivuxolimab in advanced cancers. Study-wide points: Patients with a partial response at 0.1-3.0 mg/kg had among the lowest clonal expansion.

V dropped 3 bases and J dropped 3; count of bases not matched to a gene: 2. The germline CDR1 and CDR2 sequences are SGHNT and YYREEE (reference sequence). The CDR3 sequence is 13 residues long. Using immunoSEQ multiplex PCR, the repertoire was profiled, and TCRdb retains in-frame clones only, with some absent. The table has over 20,000 clones, roughly three quarters seen once. V and J are TRBV5-4 and TRBJ2-7; 8 nucleotides align to TRBD2. The receptor comes from an adult with an advanced solid tumor such as melanoma, head and neck, liver or kidney cancer. Sample: CD4+ or CD8+ T cells sorted from blood, taken in a trial of the OX40 agonist ivuxolimab. The CDR3 is CASSSGTSYEQYF. The CDR3 DNA sequence: TGTGCCAGCAGCTCCGGGACTAGCTACGAGCAGTACTTC.